Listed below are T cell receptor beta chains from one sample, sequenced in a study of a mutant IDH1 vaccine in newly diagnosed glioma. Libraries were prepared by immunoSEQ multiplex PCR; TCRdb keeps only in-frame clonotypes and omits some of them. The table has approximately 19,000 clones, about 85% seen once. Sample: PBMCs, taken from a glioma patient treated with radiotherapy, temozolomide or both. The receptors come from a middle-aged man with glioma. CDR3s include the opening cysteine and the closing phenylalanine or tryptophan.

CASSVGLAGRAYNEQFF | TRBV9
CASSIRAGTSYEQYF | TRBV19
CSARSGETQYF | TRBV20-1
CASSLEASYNSPLHF | TRBV5-1
CASSDLSVRRTNPLTF | TRBV7-2
CASSENSPYGYTF | TRBV2
CASSLDNMNYGYTF | TRBV5-1
CASSQDPADTQYF | TRBV4-3
CASSFGGDHEQYF | TRBV5-1
CASSQDLQGARPGETQYF | TRBV14
CASSLAGGYQPQHF | TRBV5-1
CASSGRTGVTEAFF | TRBV6-1
CASSPRPTEAFF | TRBV28
CASSSSGPDTEAFF | TRBV28
CASSQDPAVWGGQYF | TRBV4-1
CAWALKGSAGELFF | TRBV30
CASSAFGGSHWYEQYF | TRBV7-8
CASSLDRGNYGYTF | TRBV7-2
CASSLSPHRDEKLFF | TRBV5-1
CAAGDTEAFF | TRBV30
CASSERQGAGEQFF | TRBV6-1
CASSRGVGQGLGSGIRTGELFF | TRBV19
CASTDRTQPQHF | TRBV28
CASSLEGQGTEAFF | TRBV7-2
CASYKNTEAFF | TRBV30
CASSVNGGGHQETQYF | TRBV5-1
CASSSEGGQPQHF | TRBV6-4
CASSLDGARDEKLFF | TRBV5-1